This T cell receptor beta chain was sequenced for a study of blood T cell repertoires in COVID-19. Turning to the study itself: Samples representing acute and convalescent COVID-19 were sourced from the United States, Italy and Spain.

Original processing methods: Amplification from reference gene primers served as the basis for estimated nucleated cell counts. The method was immunoSEQ multiplex PCR; TCRdb's version includes in-frame clones alone and lacks a portion of them. That table gives V, J and clone size, and the DNA gave D and trimming. The repertoire holds under 300,000 clones, with about 85% as singletons. Material for sequencing was peripheral blood. The source of this sequence is a woman in her sixties with active or convalescent COVID-19.

CDR3 sequence (DNA): TGTGCCAGCAGCCCAGTAGCGGGGGGGAGAGATACGCAGTATTTT. Translated, it gives CASSPVAGGRDTQYF. The chain has TRBV5-8 and TRBJ2-3, with 11 bases fitting TRBD2. Germline CDR1 SGHTS, CDR2 YDEGEE. The junction had 6 bases not matched to a gene; V was cut back by 4 bases and J by 5 bases. The length of the CDR3 is 15 residues. The full variable domain, completed using reference TRBV5-8 and TRBJ2-3, is EAGVTQSPTHLIKTRGQQATLRCSPISGHTSVYWYQQALGLGLQFLLWYDEGEERNRGNFPPRFSGRQFPNYSSELNVNALELEDSALYLCASSPVAGGRDTQYFGPGTRLTVL.